The 20 T cell receptor beta chains below come from one sample, sequenced in a study of T cell repertoires and leukemia-associated antigens. These receptors' antigens are unknown. TCRdb independently ran MiXCR on the 5' RACE reads; one entry per CDR3 protein. The sample records some 13,000 distinct CDR3 sequences, about 39% being singletons. The sample was CD3+ T cells sorted from blood and cultured. The receptor source for this set is a female donor in good health.

The V call is TRBV24-1, the J call TRBJ1-1, with 9 positions matching TRBD1. This CDR3 comprises 15 residues. Germline CDR1 KGHDR, CDR2 SFDVKD. J was trimmed by 10 bases and V by 4 bases; bases with no gene match: 12. As DNA, the CDR3 is TGTGCCACCAGTGACCCCAAAACAGGGGGCCAAACAGCTTTCTTT. Encoded protein: CATSDPKTGGQTAFF.

About this clonotype itself: The junction shows a germline mismatch at one end, possibly a read error. The chain combines TRBV6-2 or TRBV6-3 with TRBJ1-2; TRBD1 might be the D (5 bases). The CDR3 sequence is 13 residues long. The germline CDR1 and CDR2 sequences are MNHEY and SVGEGT. DNA for the CDR3: TGCGCCAGCATCCCGGGACCTTCGCATGGCTACACCTTC. It translates to CASIPGPSHGYTF.

This clonotype occurred many times. The rearrangement links TRBV12-3 or TRBV12-4 to TRBJ2-1; no firm D call. CDR3 length: 14 amino acids. Trimming took 6 bases from V and 3 from J, leaving 12 bases between them. The CDR3 DNA is TGTGCCAGCAGCCGTAAGAGTGTCTACAATGAGCAGTTCTTC. Translating it yields CASSRKSVYNEQFF.

By share, this clonotype ranks as medium-sized. The rearrangement joins TRBV20-1 to TRBJ1-5, with 8 nucleotides matching TRBD1. CDR1 and CDR2 (germline): DFQATT, SNEGSKA (reference sequence). The ends lost 4 bases at V and 4 bases at J; junction bases unmatched: 9. This CDR3 region has 15 residues. Here the CDR3 DNA reads TGCAGTGCTACAGACAGGGGCGGAACAAATCAGCCCCAGCATTTT. Residues: CSATDRGGTNQPQHF.

This clonotype was observed once. This chain uses TRBV29-1 with TRBJ1-1; the D is unclear. This CDR3 is built from 13 residues. V was trimmed by 4 bases and J by 0 bases, leaving 9 bases between them. The germline V gene encodes CDR1 SQVTM and CDR2 ANQGSEA. CDR3 coding DNA: TGCAGCGTTGGCGGGCGGATGAACACTGAAGCTTTCTTT. It yields the protein CSVGGRMNTEAFF. Supplemented by reference TRBV29-1 and TRBJ1-1, the full variable domain reads SAVISQKPSRDICQRGTSLTIQCQVDSQVTMMFWYRQQPGQSLTLIATANQGSEATYESGFVIDKFPISRPNLTFSTLTVSNMSPEDSSIYLCSVGGRMNTEAFFGQGTRLTVV.

V usage is TRBV4-1 and J usage is TRBJ1-2; 7 bases fit TRBD1. This CDR3 comprises 19 residues. Trimming removed 1 base from V and 7 bases from J; junction bases left unmatched: 21. Germline values: CDR1 MGHRA, CDR2 YSYEKL. The CDR3 coding sequence is TGCGCCAGCAGCCAAGTTTGGACGGGACAGCGATATAAGCACGGTGGCTACACCTTC. Amino acids: CASSQVWTGQRYKHGGYTF.

There are many counts of this clonotype. V usage is TRBV20-1 and J usage is TRBJ2-5, with 9 bases identical to TRBD2. The CDR3 runs 16 residues. J was trimmed by 5 bases and V by 0 bases; bases with no gene match: 10. CDR1 DFQATT and CDR2 SNEGSKA come from the germline V gene (reference sequence). In DNA form, the CDR3 reads TGCAGTGCTAGAGATCGATGGCGGGAGGGGAAGGAGACCCAGTACTTC. Its protein product is CSARDRWREGKETQYF.

By share of the sample, this clonotype is medium-sized. The chain uses TRBV5-1 and TRBJ2-7; 10 nucleotides line up with TRBD2. The ends lost 6 bases at V and 4 bases at J; junction bases unmatched: 10. The CDR3 covers 15 residues. Looked up from germline, CDR1 is SGHRS and CDR2 is YFSETQ. The CDR3 spells CASNPEAGGPYEQYF. As DNA, the CDR3 is TGCGCCAGCAACCCAGAAGCGGGAGGGCCTTACGAGCAGTACTTC.

Notes on this clonotype: Its ends do not fully match the called genes, so a read error is possible. The chain recombines TRBV7-6 with TRBJ2-3; D uncertain. Germline lookup yields CDR1 SGHVS and CDR2 FNYEAQ. The CDR3 has 14 amino acids. CDR3 amino acids: CAGSPGPCTDTQYF. CDR3 in DNA: TGTGCCGGCAGCCCGGGCCCCTGCACAGATACGCAGTATTTT.

This clonotype was detected ten times or more. A junction boundary mismatches the germline segment, possibly from a read error. The chain links TRBV7-2 to TRBJ2-5; 11 positions agree with TRBD2. The germline CDR1 and CDR2 sequences are SGHTA and FQGNSA. This CDR3 spans 16 amino acids. CDR3 region: CASSLGANPSGRTWNF. DNA of the CDR3: TGTGCCAGCAGCTTAGGAGCGAATCCTAGCGGGAGGACTTGGAACTTC.

Judged by abundance, this clonotype is medium-sized. J is TRBJ2-6 and V is TRBV6-5, with unresolved D. V was cut by 6 bases and J by 0 bases, with 9 bases left in between. Germline V CDR1 and CDR2: MNHEY, SVGAGI. This CDR3 contains 15 residues. Written as DNA, the CDR3 is TGTGCCAGCAGGATAACGTACTCTGGGGCCAACGTCCTGACTTTC. The encoded protein is CASRITYSGANVLTF.

The chain uses TRBV12-3 or TRBV12-4 and TRBJ2-5, with D unresolved. Trimming took off 6 bases at V and 5 bases at J, with 13 bases between the two ends. CDR3 length equals 13 residues. The CDR3 region is CASRRLGRETQYF. The DNA for the CDR3 is TGTGCCAGCAGAAGGCTGGGTCGGGAGACCCAGTACTTC.

The gene calls are TRBV20-1 and TRBJ2-1; TRBD2 matches 15 bases. The CDR3 spans 15 residues. Germline CDR1 is DFQATT and CDR2 is SNEGSKA (reference sequence). Trimming took 5 bases from V and 7 from J; bases not matched to a gene: 6. The CDR3 reads CSAGGLAGGGNEQFF. The CDR3 DNA reads TGCAGTGCTGGGGGACTAGCGGGAGGAGGGAATGAGCAGTTCTTC.

This clonotype was observed many times. The CDR3 coding sequence is TGTGCCAGCAGTGACGGGTCGGGAGGCAATGAGCAGTTCTTC. Its translation: CASSDGSGGNEQFF. V gene TRBV6-4 combines with J gene TRBJ2-1; 7 bases line up with TRBD2. CDR3 length equals 14 residues. V was clipped by 2 bases and J by 6 bases; unmatched bases: 4. The germline CDR1 and CDR2 sequences are MRHNA and SNTAGT.

This clonotype was found many times. The rearrangement joins TRBV28 to TRBJ2-2; no definite D call. The CDR3 covers 13 residues. The V end lost 5 bases, the J end lost 0 bases, and 4 bases lay between the germline ends. Germline-derived CDR1 and CDR2 are MDHEN and SYDVKM. CDR3 in amino acids: CASSETNTGELFF. In nucleotides, the CDR3 is TGTGCCAGCAGTGAAACGAACACCGGGGAGCTGTTTTTT. Using reference TRBV28 and TRBJ2-2 for the parts outside the CDR3, the full variable domain is DVKVTQSSRYLVKRTGEKVFLECVQDMDHENMFWYRQDPGLGLRLIYFSYDVKMKEKGDIPEGYSVSREKKERFSLILESASTNQTSMYLCASSETNTGELFFGEGSRLTVL.

The gene calls are TRBV5-1 and TRBJ1-1, with D perhaps matching TRBD1 (6 bases). The germline V gene encodes CDR1 SGHRS and CDR2 YFSETQ. The CDR3 sequence is 15 residues long. Trimming cost V 4 bases and J 4 bases, with 17 bases left between them. This CDR3 reads CASSRGDNRATEAFF. The CDR3 nucleotides are TGCGCCAGCAGCCGTGGTGATAACAGGGCCACTGAAGCTTTCTTT.

By sample fraction, this clonotype is medium-sized. The chain couples TRBV29-1 to TRBJ2-3; 13 nucleotides agree with TRBD2. J was trimmed by 2 bases and V by 6 bases; bases with no gene match: 11. CDR1 SQVTM and CDR2 ANQGSEA come from the germline V gene. CDR3 size: 17 residues. CDR3 region: CSVNGLAGVRVTDTQYF. The CDR3 nucleotides read TGCAGCGTGAACGGACTAGCGGGAGTTAGGGTCACAGATACGCAGTATTTT.

As to this clonotype: The CDR3 does not close with the conserved phenylalanine or tryptophan, likely indicating a read error. The DNA is omitted, as the CDR3 cannot be located on it reliably, and the CDR3 follows TCRdb's listing. The gene calls are TRBV7-6 and TRBJ2-1. CDR1 and CDR2 (germline): SGHVS, FNYEAQ. The CDR3 has 12 residues if both end residues are counted. CDR3 sequence: CASSARYNEQIS.

The chain has TRBV7-2 and TRBJ2-7; D ambiguous. The germline gives CDR1 SGHTA, CDR2 FQGNSA. CDR3 size: 12 residues. Trimming removed 1 base from V and 10 bases from J, with 11 bases in between. CDR3 nucleotides: TGTGCCAGCAGCTTAGATAGTTCTAACCAGTACTTC. This sequence encodes CASSLDSSNQYF.

The chain joins TRBV5-1 to TRBJ2-2, with D hard to call. V lost 7 bases, J lost 2 bases, and 18 bases lay in between. The CDR3 runs to 16 residues. Germline-derived CDR1 and CDR2 are SGHRS and YFSETQ. CDR3: CASGTERPANTGELFF. The CDR3 coding sequence is TGCGCCAGCGGTACCGAGAGACCAGCTAACACCGGGGAGCTGTTTTTT.